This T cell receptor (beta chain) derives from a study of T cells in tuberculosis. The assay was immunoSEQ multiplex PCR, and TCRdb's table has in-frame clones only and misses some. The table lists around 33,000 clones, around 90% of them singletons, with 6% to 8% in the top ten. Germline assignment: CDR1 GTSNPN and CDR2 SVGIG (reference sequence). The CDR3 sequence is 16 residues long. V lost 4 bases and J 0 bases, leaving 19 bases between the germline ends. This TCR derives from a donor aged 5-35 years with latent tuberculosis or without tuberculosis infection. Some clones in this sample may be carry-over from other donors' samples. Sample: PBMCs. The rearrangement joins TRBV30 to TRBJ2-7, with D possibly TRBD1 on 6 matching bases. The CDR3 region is CAWTLAGQIYSYEQYF. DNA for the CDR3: TGTGCCTGGACCCTGGCAGGACAGATTTACTCCTACGAGCAGTACTTC.